The 4 T cell receptor beta chains given below trace back to one sample, sequenced in a study of blood T cell repertoires in COVID-19. The data were produced by immunoSEQ multiplex PCR, yet TCRdb's version contains in-frame clones alone and is incomplete. The table includes 230,000 or so clones, 80% to 85% detected once. The sample consisted of peripheral blood. The receptors shown here come from a man aged 45 to 65 with active or convalescent COVID-19.

The chain is built from TRBV11-1 and TRBJ1-1, with TRBD1 as a possible D gene (6 bases). Trimming cost V 5 bases and J 6 bases, with 16 bases left between them. The CDR3 runs to 14 residues. Looked up from germline, CDR1 is SGHAT and CDR2 is FQDESV (reference sequence). This chain's CDR3 is CASSLILGGSEAFF. In DNA, the CDR3 is TGTGCCAGCAGCCTCATTCTAGGGGGTTCTGAAGCTTTCTTT.

In DNA form, the CDR3 reads TGCAGCGGAGAGGCAGGGAGGGGGACTGAAGCTTTCTTT. Protein sequence: CSGEAGRGTEAFF. The V gene is TRBV29-1, the J gene TRBJ1-1; a weak D match, TRBD1 (6 bases). Trimming pared 7 bases from V and 5 bases from J, leaving 17 bases between. Germline V gene lookup returns CDR1 SQVTM and CDR2 ANQGSEA. This CDR3 is 13 amino acids long. Looking up the rest from reference TRBV29-1 and TRBJ1-1 gives the full variable domain: SAVISQKPSRDICQRGTSLTIQCQVDSQVTMMFWYRQQPGQSLTLIATANQGSEATYESGFVIDKFPISRPNLTFSTLTVSNMSPEDSSIYLCSGEAGRGTEAFFGQGTRLTVV.

V gene TRBV3-1 (or the pseudogene TRBV3-2) combines with J gene TRBJ1-2; tentative D call: TRBD1 (5 bases). The CDR3 sequence is 12 residues long. Deletions cut 3 bases from V and 12 bases from J, with 14 bases between. Germline-derived CDR1 and CDR2 are LGHDT and YNNKEL (reference sequence). CDR3: CASSHMDGTHTF. The CDR3 DNA sequence: TGTGCCAGCAGCCACATGGACGGGACTCACACCTTC.

V is TRBV5-6 and J is TRBJ2-5; the D is unclear. The germline CDR1 and CDR2 sequences are SGHDT and YYEEEE. The CDR3 has 16 residues. V was clipped by 6 bases and J by 4 bases, with 22 bases between them. The CDR3 nucleotides are TGTGCCAGCACCTTCGGTGCCAGCCCCACGGGAGAGACCCAGTACTTC. Translating gives CASTFGASPTGETQYF.